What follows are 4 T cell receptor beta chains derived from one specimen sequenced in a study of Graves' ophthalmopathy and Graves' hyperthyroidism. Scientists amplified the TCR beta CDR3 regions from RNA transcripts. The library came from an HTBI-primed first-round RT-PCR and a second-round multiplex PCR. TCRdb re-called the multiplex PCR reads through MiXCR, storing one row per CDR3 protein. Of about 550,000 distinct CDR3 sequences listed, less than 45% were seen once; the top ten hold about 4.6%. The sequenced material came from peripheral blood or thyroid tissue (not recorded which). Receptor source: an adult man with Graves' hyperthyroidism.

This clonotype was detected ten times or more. DNA of the CDR3: TGCGCCAGCAGTGGACAGGGCGAAATCGGATACGAGCAGTACTTC. This translates into CASSGQGEIGYEQYF. The chain joins TRBV10-2 to TRBJ2-7, with 7 positions matching TRBD1. This CDR3 has 15 amino acids. The J segment lost 4 bases and the V segment lost 4 bases, leaving 10 bases of the junction unmatched. Germline values: CDR1 WSHSY, CDR2 SAAADI.

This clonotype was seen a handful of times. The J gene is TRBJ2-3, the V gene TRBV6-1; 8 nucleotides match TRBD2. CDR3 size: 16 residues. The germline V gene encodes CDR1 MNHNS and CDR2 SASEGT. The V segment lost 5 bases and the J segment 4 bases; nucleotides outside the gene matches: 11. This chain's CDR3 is CASSYSELAASDTQYF. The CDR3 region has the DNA TGTGCCAGCAGTTACTCGGAACTAGCGGCCTCAGATACGCAGTATTTT.

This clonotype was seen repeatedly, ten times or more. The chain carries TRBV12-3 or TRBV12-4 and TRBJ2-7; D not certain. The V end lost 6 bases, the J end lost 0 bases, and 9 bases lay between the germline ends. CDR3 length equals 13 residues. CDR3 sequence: CASSTPSSYEQYF. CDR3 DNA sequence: TGTGCCAGCAGCACACCAAGCTCCTACGAGCAGTACTTC.

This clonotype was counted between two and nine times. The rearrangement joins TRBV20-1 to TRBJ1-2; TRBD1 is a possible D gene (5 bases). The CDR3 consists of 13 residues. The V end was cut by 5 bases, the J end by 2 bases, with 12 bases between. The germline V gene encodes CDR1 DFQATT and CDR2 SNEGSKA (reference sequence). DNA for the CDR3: TGCAGTGCTCCCAGACAGCCAAACTATGGCTACACCTTC. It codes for CSAPRQPNYGYTF.